Below, 25 T cell receptor beta chains from the same sample are listed, as sequenced in a study of CD8 T cells in ankylosing spondylitis. TCRdb recomputed calls from the 5' RACE reads with MiXCR, one row per CDR3 protein. Of about 96,000 distinct CDR3 sequences listed, around 26% are singletons. Sequencing input: blood, either unsorted or a sorted T cell fraction (not recorded which). The receptor source for this set is a male donor with ankylosing spondylitis or in good health (not recorded which).

This clonotype was counted only a few times. The genes are TRBV28 and TRBJ2-5; 9 nucleotides align to TRBD1. The CDR3 extends over 13 amino acids. Germline V gene sequence: CDR1 MDHEN, CDR2 SYDVKM. V lost 7 bases, J lost 4 bases, and 4 bases stayed unmatched. The CDR3 bases are TGTGCCAGCACCACAGGGGGCGGAGAGACCCAGTACTTC. Protein: CASTTGGGETQYF.

V is TRBV27 and J is TRBJ1-4; D gene uncertain. V lost 1 base, J lost 8 bases, and 8 bases lay in between. The CDR3 covers 13 residues. Germline CDR1 and CDR2: MNHEY and SMNVEV (reference sequence). Here the CDR3 DNA reads TGTGCCAGCAGTTTATGGCGGGAGGAAAAACTGTTTTTT. Translating gives CASSLWREEKLFF. The variable domain in full, with the rest retrieved from reference TRBV27 and TRBJ1-4, is EAQVTQNPRYLITVTGKKLTVTCSQNMNHEYMSWYRQDPGLGLRQIYYSMNVEVTDKGDVPEGYKVSRKEKRNFPLILESPSPNQTSLYFCASSLWREEKLFFGSGTQLSVL.

Of note for this clonotype: It may be a read error: a sequence one base away is much more abundant. The chain combines TRBV5-5 with TRBJ2-3, with D perhaps TRBD2 (5 bases). Deletions cut 0 bases from V and 4 bases from J, with 12 bases between. The CDR3 runs to 15 residues. Germline assignment: CDR1 SGHKS and CDR2 YYEKEE (reference sequence). DNA of the CDR3: TGTGCCAGCAGCTTGGACGGGGTTGGCCCAGATACGCAGTATTTT. It yields the protein CASSLDGVGPDTQYF.

The chain recombines TRBV5-1 with TRBJ2-1; 8 bases line up with TRBD2. Germline V gene lookup returns CDR1 SGHRS and CDR2 YFSETQ. V lost 4 bases to trimming and J lost 9 bases; unmatched junction nucleotides: 12. The CDR3 is 15 amino acids. The CDR3 protein is CASSPSGLAGGEQFF. The CDR3 nucleotides are TGCGCCAGCAGCCCAAGTGGTCTAGCGGGTGGTGAGCAGTTCTTC.

This clonotype was detected a few times. The chain is built from TRBV18 and TRBJ2-7; 10 nucleotides line up with TRBD1. Unmatched junction bases numbered 4, after V lost 0 bases and J lost 5 bases. The CDR3 totals 15 residues. Per germline, CDR1 KGHSH and CDR2 LQKENI. Written as DNA, the CDR3 is TGTGCCAGCTCACCACCCGGGACAGGGGTTAACGAGCAGTACTTC. Protein sequence: CASSPPGTGVNEQYF.

V and J are TRBV5-6 and TRBJ2-5; D is uncertain. Germline CDR1 reads SGHDT; CDR2 reads YYEEEE. The CDR3 consists of 12 residues. V lost 0 bases and J lost 9, with 9 bases in between. CDR3 nucleotide sequence: TGTGCCAGCAGCTTGGAAGGTCTGGCCCAGTACTTC. Its protein product is CASSLEGLAQYF.

This clonotype showed up just a few times. The chain joins TRBV12-3 or TRBV12-4 to TRBJ2-3; 7 bases are a match to TRBD1. This CDR3 spans 14 amino acids. Trimming removed 2 bases from V and 4 bases from J; junction bases left unmatched: 3. Here the CDR3 DNA reads TGTGCCAGCAGTTTATCGGGGACAGCAGATACGCAGTATTTT. This codes for CASSLSGTADTQYF.

This rearrangement joins TRBV28 to TRBJ1-5; no firm D call. V was shortened by 5 bases and J by 6 bases, with 17 bases between the two germline ends. The CDR3 loop spans 15 amino acids. CDR1 MDHEN and CDR2 SYDVKM come from the germline V gene. DNA for the CDR3: TGTGCCAGCAGTAAACTTCCGGGATTCTTTCAGCCCCAGCATTTT. Protein sequence: CASSKLPGFFQPQHF.

CDR3 residues: CASGLDYTDTQYF. DNA for the CDR3: TGTGCCAGCGGCTTGGACTACACAGATACGCAGTATTTT. The genes are TRBV6-1 and TRBJ2-3, with D possibly being TRBD2 (6 bases). The V gene's germline CDR1 is MNHNS and CDR2 SASEGT. Trimming took off 8 bases at V and 2 bases at J, with 11 bases between the two ends. The CDR3 is 13 amino acids.

This rearrangement joins TRBV5-1 to TRBJ1-2; D is uncertain. The V gene lost 6 bases and the J gene lost 0 bases, with 15 bases spanning the gap. The CDR3 spans 15 residues. Germline-derived CDR1 and CDR2 are SGHRS and YFSETQ. The CDR3, as DNA: TGCGCCAGCAACGGCGGCAGCTCGTCTAACTATGGCTACACCTTC. Translating gives CASNGGSSSNYGYTF.

The rearrangement uses TRBV20-1 and TRBJ1-3, with no clear D. V was clipped by 1 base and J by 1 base, with 11 bases between them. The germline gives CDR1 DFQATT, CDR2 SNEGSKA (reference sequence). The CDR3 covers 15 residues. This CDR3 is CSARGVRVSGNTIYF. CDR3 bases: TGCAGTGCTAGAGGTGTAAGGGTGTCTGGAAACACCATATATTTT.

The sample holds a few counts of this clonotype. The rearrangement joins TRBV29-1 to TRBJ2-4; TRBD1 might be the D (6 bases). Between the trimmed V and J ends, which lost 4 bases and 9 bases, there was a span of 13 bases. Germline V gene lookup returns CDR1 SQVTM and CDR2 ANQGSEA. The CDR3 length is 12 residues. The CDR3 sequence: CSVGGQGTIQYF. The CDR3 DNA reads as TGCAGCGTTGGGGGACAAGGGACCATTCAGTACTTC.

This clonotype was picked up a small number of times. The V gene is TRBV29-1, the J gene TRBJ2-6; no definite D call. Germline V gene data show CDR1 as SQVTM and CDR2 as ANQGSEA. The CDR3 length is 14 residues. V was shortened by 3 bases and J by 0 bases, with 6 bases between the two germline ends. CDR3 sequence (DNA): TGCAGCGTTGACCTCAACTCTGGGGCCAACGTCCTGACTTTC. Translated: CSVDLNSGANVLTF.

The sample holds a few counts of this clonotype. This sequence joins TRBV20-1 and TRBJ1-4; D uncertain. V was shortened by 0 bases and J by 6 bases, with 17 bases between the two germline ends. The germline V gene has CDR1 DFQATT and CDR2 SNEGSKA (reference sequence). The CDR3 runs 16 residues. CDR3: CSARDPRPGAYEKLFF. DNA of the CDR3: TGCAGTGCTAGAGATCCCAGACCTGGAGCTTATGAAAAACTGTTTTTT.

The V call is TRBV20-1, the J call TRBJ1-6, with 9 positions matching TRBD1. The CDR3 is 15 residues long. Per germline, CDR1 DFQATT and CDR2 SNEGSKA (reference sequence). V shed 2 bases and J 9 bases; nucleotides not matched to a gene: 8. Written as DNA, the CDR3 is TGCAGTGCTAGAAGACAGGGGGGAAGCAGTTCACCCCTCCACTTT. Translating gives CSARRQGGSSSPLHF.

This clonotype was seen only once. The V gene is TRBV28, the J gene TRBJ2-5, with unresolved D. Germline loops: CDR1 MDHEN, CDR2 SYDVKM. The CDR3 has 14 residues. V was trimmed by 1 base and J by 5 bases, leaving 11 bases between them. The CDR3 sequence: CASSLFKGPETQYF. CDR3 nucleotide sequence: TGTGCCAGCAGTTTATTCAAGGGCCCGGAGACCCAGTACTTC.

The chain combines TRBV5-1 with TRBJ2-2, with D uncertain. Germline V CDR1 and CDR2: SGHRS, YFSETQ. The CDR3 extends over 15 amino acids. The ends were cut back, 1 base at V and 1 base at J, with 8 bases in the middle. The CDR3 DNA is TGCGCCAGCAGCTTGTCGTTGGGGAACACCGGGGAGCTGTTTTTT. This translates into CASSLSLGNTGELFF.

This clonotype was detected a few times. This chain connects TRBV11-2 to TRBJ2-7; weak D call: TRBD2 (5 bases). V lost 1 base and J 7 bases, leaving 14 bases between the germline ends. The CDR3 is made up of 14 amino acids. From germline, CDR1 is SGHAT and CDR2 FQNNGV. Here the CDR3 reads CASSLGSHTGEQYF. In DNA form, the CDR3 reads TGTGCCAGCAGCTTAGGATCGCACACGGGGGAGCAGTACTTC.

There are many counts of this clonotype. J is TRBJ2-7 and V is TRBV7-2; D is unresolved. The CDR3 totals 13 residues. Trimming pared 5 bases from V and 7 bases from J, leaving 15 bases between. Germline CDR1 is SGHTA and CDR2 is FQGNSA. CDR3 amino acids: CASSVTALGEQYV. The CDR3 nucleotides are TGTGCCAGCAGCGTTACGGCTCTCGGGGAGCAGTACGTC.

J is TRBJ2-2 and V is TRBV5-1; D is undetermined. Between the trimmed V and J ends, which lost 5 bases and 1 base, there was a span of 6 bases. CDR1 SGHRS and CDR2 YFSETQ come from the germline V gene. The CDR3 is 13 residues long. The CDR3 nucleotides read TGCGCCAGCAGGGCAGAGAACACCGGGGAGCTGTTTTTT. It is translated as CASRAENTGELFF. Filled out from reference TRBV5-1 and TRBJ2-2, the complete variable domain reads KAGVTQTPRYLIKTRGQQVTLSCSPISGHRSVSWYQQTPGQGLQFLFEYFSETQRNKGNFPGRFSGRQFSNSRSEMNVSTLELGDSALYLCASRAENTGELFFGEGSRLTVL.

In its sample, this clonotype was seen a few times. The rearrangement joins TRBV30 to TRBJ1-1, with no clear D. Germline V gene data show CDR1 as GTSNPN and CDR2 as SVGIG (reference sequence). V gave up 5 bases and J gave up 11 bases, with 15 bases separating them. The length of the CDR3 is 11 residues. CDR3 DNA sequence: TGTGCCTGGGTGTGGGAGGTTTTCGCTTTCTTT. Encoded protein: CAWVWEVFAFF.

This clonotype was seen a handful of times. The rearrangement joins TRBV7-9 to TRBJ2-7; 7 bases fit TRBD1. V lost 5 bases and J lost 0; bases outside the gene matches: 4. Germline V gene lookup returns CDR1 SEHNR and CDR2 FQNEAQ (reference sequence). The CDR3 has 14 residues. CDR3 loop: CASSPRTGSYEQYF. CDR3 nucleotide sequence: TGTGCCAGCAGCCCTCGGACAGGCTCCTACGAGCAGTACTTC.

The chain carries TRBV7-2 and TRBJ2-3; TRBD1 might be the D (5 bases). Germline V CDR1 and CDR2: SGHTA, FQGNSA. This CDR3 has 14 amino acids. Trimming took off 5 bases at V and 3 bases at J, with 12 bases between the two ends. CDR3 nucleotide sequence: TGTGCCAGCAGCCTAAGACAGAGTACAGATACGCAGTATTTT. Protein product: CASSLRQSTDTQYF.

This clonotype showed up just a few times. The chain uses TRBV20-1 and TRBJ2-3; tentative D call: TRBD2 (5 bases). V lost 6 bases, J lost 2 bases, and 15 bases lay in between. The germline V gene encodes CDR1 DFQATT and CDR2 SNEGSKA (reference sequence). The CDR3 has 14 amino acids. DNA of the CDR3: TGCAGTGCCCCGGGGTTAAGTAACACAGATACGCAGTATTTT. It codes for CSAPGLSNTDTQYF.

The V call is TRBV24-1, the J call TRBJ1-5; unclear D gene. CDR1 KGHDR and CDR2 SFDVKD come from the germline V gene. V dropped 6 bases and J dropped 3 bases, with 11 bases sitting between them. The CDR3 length is 14 residues. The CDR3 here is CATSQARTNQPQHF. For the CDR3, the DNA is TGTGCCACCAGTCAAGCCAGGACCAATCAGCCCCAGCATTTT.